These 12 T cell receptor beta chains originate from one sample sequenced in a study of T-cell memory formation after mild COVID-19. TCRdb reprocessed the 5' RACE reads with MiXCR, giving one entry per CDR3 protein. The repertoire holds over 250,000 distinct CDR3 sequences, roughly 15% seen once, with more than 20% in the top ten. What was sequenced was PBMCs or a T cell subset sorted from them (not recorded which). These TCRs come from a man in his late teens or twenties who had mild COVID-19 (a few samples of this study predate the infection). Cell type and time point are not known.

CDR3 sequence reads: CASSLHRDRRYGYTF. CDR3 bases: TGCGCCAGCAGCCTTCACCGGGACAGAAGATATGGCTACACCTTC. The V call is TRBV4-3, the J call TRBJ1-2, with 7 bases that match TRBD1. The trim removed 4 bases at V and 5 bases at J, leaving 10 bases unmatched. CDR1 LGHNA and CDR2 YSLEER come from the germline V gene. This CDR3 has 15 amino acids.

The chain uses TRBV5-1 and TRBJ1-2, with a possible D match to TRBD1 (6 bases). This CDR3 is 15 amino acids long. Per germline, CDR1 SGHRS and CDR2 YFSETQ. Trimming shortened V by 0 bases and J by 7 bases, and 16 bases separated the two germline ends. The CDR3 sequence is CASSLGDRYWGGYTF. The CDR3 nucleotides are TGCGCCAGCAGCTTGGGCGACAGGTACTGGGGTGGCTACACCTTC.

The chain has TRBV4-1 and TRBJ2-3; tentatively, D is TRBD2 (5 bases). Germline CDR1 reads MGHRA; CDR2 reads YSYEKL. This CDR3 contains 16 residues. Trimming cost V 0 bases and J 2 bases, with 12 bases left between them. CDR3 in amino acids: CASSQDRGPLTDTQYF. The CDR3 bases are TGCGCCAGCAGCCAAGATCGCGGGCCTCTCACAGATACGCAGTATTTT.

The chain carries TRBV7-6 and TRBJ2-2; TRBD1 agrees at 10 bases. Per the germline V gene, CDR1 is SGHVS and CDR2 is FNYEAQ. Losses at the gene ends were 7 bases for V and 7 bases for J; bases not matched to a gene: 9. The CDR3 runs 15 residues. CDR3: CASIPDRGLIGELFF. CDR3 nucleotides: TGTGCCAGCATCCCCGACAGGGGGCTGATCGGGGAGCTGTTTTTT.

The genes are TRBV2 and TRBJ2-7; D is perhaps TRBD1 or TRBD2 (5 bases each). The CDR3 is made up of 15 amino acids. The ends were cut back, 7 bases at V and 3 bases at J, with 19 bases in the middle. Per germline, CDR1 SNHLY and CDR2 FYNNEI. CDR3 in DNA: TGTGCCAGCAACGGAGGCCAGGGTGATCGCTACGAGCAGTACGTC. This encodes CASNGGQGDRYEQYV.

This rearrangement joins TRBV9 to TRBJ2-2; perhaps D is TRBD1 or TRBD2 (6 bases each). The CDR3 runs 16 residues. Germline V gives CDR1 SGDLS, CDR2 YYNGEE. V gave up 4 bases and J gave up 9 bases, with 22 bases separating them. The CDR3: CASSSRGVGSARELFF. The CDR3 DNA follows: TGTGCCAGCAGCTCAAGGGGGGTTGGATCTGCTCGGGAGCTGTTTTTT.

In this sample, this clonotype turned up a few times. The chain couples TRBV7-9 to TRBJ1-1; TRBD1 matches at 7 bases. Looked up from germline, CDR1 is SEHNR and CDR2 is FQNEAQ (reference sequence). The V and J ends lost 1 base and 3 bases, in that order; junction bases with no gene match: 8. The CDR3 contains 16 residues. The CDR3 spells CASSLGYDRVDTEAFF. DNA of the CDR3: TGTGCCAGCAGCTTAGGATACGACAGGGTGGACACTGAAGCTTTCTTT.

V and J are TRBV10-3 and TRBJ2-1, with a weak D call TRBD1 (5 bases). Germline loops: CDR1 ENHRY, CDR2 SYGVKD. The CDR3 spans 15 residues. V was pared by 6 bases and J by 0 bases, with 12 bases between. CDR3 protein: CAISPTAVSYNEQFF. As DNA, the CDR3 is TGTGCCATCAGCCCGACAGCCGTCTCCTACAATGAGCAGTTCTTC.

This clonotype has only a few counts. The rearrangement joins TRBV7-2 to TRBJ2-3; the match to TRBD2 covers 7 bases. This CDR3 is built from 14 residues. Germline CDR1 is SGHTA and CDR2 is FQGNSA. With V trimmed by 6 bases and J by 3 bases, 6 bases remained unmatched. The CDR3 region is CASSFGLVTDTQYF. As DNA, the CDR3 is TGTGCCAGCAGTTTCGGACTAGTGACAGATACGCAGTATTTT.

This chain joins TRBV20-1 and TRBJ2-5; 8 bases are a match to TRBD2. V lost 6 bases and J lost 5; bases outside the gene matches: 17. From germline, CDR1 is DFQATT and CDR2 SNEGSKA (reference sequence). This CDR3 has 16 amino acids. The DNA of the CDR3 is TGCAGTGCCTACACTCCGGGAGGGTACGCGTGGGAGACCCAGTACTTC. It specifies CSAYTPGGYAWETQYF.

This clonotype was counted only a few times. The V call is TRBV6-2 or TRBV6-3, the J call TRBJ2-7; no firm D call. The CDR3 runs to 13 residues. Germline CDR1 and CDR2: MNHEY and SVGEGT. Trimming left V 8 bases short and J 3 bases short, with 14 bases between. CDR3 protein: CASGKAAGYEQYV. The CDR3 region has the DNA TGTGCCAGCGGAAAGGCGGCCGGCTACGAGCAGTACGTC.

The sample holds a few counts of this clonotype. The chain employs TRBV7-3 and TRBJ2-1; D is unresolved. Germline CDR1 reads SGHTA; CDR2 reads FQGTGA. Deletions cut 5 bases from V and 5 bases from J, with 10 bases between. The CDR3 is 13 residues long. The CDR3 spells CASSQTGNNEQFF. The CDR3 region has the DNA TGTGCCAGCAGCCAGACTGGCAACAATGAGCAGTTCTTC.